This T cell receptor beta chain is drawn from a study of tumor and adjacent non-tumor tissue in lung cancer. No cell sorting was done before RNA was extracted from the tissue. A modified ARM-PCR protocol with three rounds of nested PCR amplified TCRbeta. Each CDR3 protein is one row after TCRdb ran MiXCR on the multiplex PCR reads. The sample consists of 70,000 to 90,000 distinct CDR3 sequences, 80% to 85% of them appearing once. The V end was cut by 7 bases, the J end by 0 bases, with 16 bases between. The CDR3 runs to 15 residues. Germline assignment: CDR1 DFQATT and CDR2 SNEGSKA (reference sequence).

The chain employs TRBV20-1 and TRBJ2-1; D gene uncertain. This sequence was found in a woman between 45 and 65 years old with non-small cell lung cancer. The sample taken for sequencing was lung tumor tissue. The CDR3 DNA is TGCAGTGTGGAACTTAGCAGGAGCTCCTACAATGAGCAGTTCTTC. Protein sequence: CSVELSRSSYNEQFF.